This is a list of T cell receptor beta chains from one sample in a study of human T cells and chemical hapten exposure. Using its own MiXCR run on the RACE reads, TCRdb lists one record per CDR3 protein. The sample carries some 330,000 distinct CDR3 sequences, about 5% recorded once. The sequenced sample was whole blood, obtained in connection with sensitization to the hapten diphenylcyclopropenone (DPC). The receptors shown here come from a woman younger than 35 with alopecia areata. Some clones in this sample may be carry-over from other donors' samples. Each CDR3 is given with its conserved first and last residue. The D gene is left open where the match is weak. Expanded clones are given a class, and other clones once, few, many or no size at all.

j_call v_call d_call clone_size cdr3_nt cdr3_aa
TRBJ1-6 TRBV27 - few TGTGCCAGCAGTTTATCTTGGCTTTACCCCGGCTCACCCCTCCACTTT CASSLSWLYPGSPLHF
TRBJ2-2 TRBV12-3/TRBV12-4 TRBD1 many TGTGCCAGCAGGGGACAGGTGGGCGACGGGGAGCTGTTTTTT CASRGQVGDGELFF
TRBJ1-4 TRBV3-1 TRBD1 few TGTGCCAGCAGCCAAGACCGCATGAGGGGGCGACTTGAAAAACTGTTTTTT CASSQDRMRGRLEKLFF
TRBJ1-4 TRBV7-9 - few TGTGCCAGCAGCTTAGAAGTGACAGCAACTAATGAAAAACTGTTTTTT CASSLEVTATNEKLFF
TRBJ1-2 TRBV4-3 - many TGCGCCAGCAGCCAAGATAGGTACAGGAGCTATGGCTACACCTTC CASSQDRYRSYGYTF
TRBJ1-2 TRBV12-3/TRBV12-4 - many TGTGCCATCCAGAACTATGGCTACACCTTC CAIQNYGYTF
TRBJ1-1 TRBV6-1 - few TGTGCCAGCAGTGAAACTTTAATGAACACTGAAGCTTTCTTT CASSETLMNTEAFF
TRBJ1-1 TRBV9 - many TGTGCCAGCAGCGTAGACGGACAGACCGACACTGAAGCTTTCTTT CASSVDGQTDTEAFF
TRBJ1-1 TRBV20-1 - many TGCAGTGCCCTGGTAGGGCAGACTGAAGCTTTCTTT CSALVGQTEAFF
TRBJ2-3 TRBV9 TRBD2 few TGTGCCAGCAGCTCTCGACTAGCGGGGTTCGCTGATACGCAGTATTTT CASSSRLAGFADTQYF
TRBJ1-2 TRBV7-9 - many TGTGCCAGCAGCTTAAGACAGAACCTCTATGGCTACACCTTC CASSLRQNLYGYTF
TRBJ1-5 TRBV5-6 - - TGTGCCAGCAGCTTCGACCCAAATCAGCCCCAGCATTTT CASSFDPNQPQHF
TRBJ1-6 TRBV12-3/TRBV12-4 TRBD1 many TGTGCCAGCAGTCGACAGGGTCGGAATTCACCCCTCCACTTT CASSRQGRNSPLHF
TRBJ1-3 TRBV6-5 - - TGTGCCAGCAGGCCCCGGTACCGCCGAAACACCATATATTTT CASRPRYRRNTIYF
TRBJ1-1 TRBV20-1 - few TGCAGTGCTAGTCTGAACACTGAAGCTTTCTTT CSASLNTEAFF
TRBJ1-4 TRBV24-1 - many TGTGCCACCAGTGATGACGATGAAAAACTGTTTTTT CATSDDDEKLFF
TRBJ1-1 TRBV5-5 - - TGTGCCAGCAGCTCCGGGGCAGGGATAAGATCTGAAGCTTTCTTT CASSSGAGIRSEAFF
TRBJ1-5 TRBV2 TRBD1 - TGTGCCAGCAGTGGGGACAGGGGGCCCAATCAGCCCCAGCATTTT CASSGDRGPNQPQHF
TRBJ2-6 TRBV3-1 TRBD1 - TGTGCCAGCAGCCAAGATCTGGGGCAGGGGGCCTCTGGGGCCAACGTCCTGACTTTC CASSQDLGQGASGANVLTF
TRBJ1-2 TRBV9 - few TGTGCCAGCAGCGTAGGAAGAACCTATGGCTACACCTTC CASSVGRTYGYTF
TRBJ1-6 TRBV14 - few TGTGCCAGCAGCCAAGACCCCGATTCACCCCTCCACTTT CASSQDPDSPLHF
TRBJ2-4 TRBV6-5 - many TGTGCCAGCAGTTACTCGAGGGCCCACCGCAACCTGGCCAAAAACATTCAGTACTTC CASSYSRAHRNLAKNIQYF
TRBJ1-3 TRBV10-3 TRBD1 - TGTGCCATCCGAGAAGACAGGGTCAGCTCTGGAAACACCATATATTTT CAIREDRVSSGNTIYF
TRBJ2-7 TRBV10-3 TRBD2 many TGTGCCATCAGTGACCCGACTAGCGGGGGCGAGCAGTACTTC CAISDPTSGGEQYF
TRBJ1-1 TRBV7-9 - - TGTGCCAGCAGCTTCAGAGCCCTGGGCACTGAAGCTTTCTTT CASSFRALGTEAFF
TRBJ1-1 TRBV4-3 - few TGCGCCAGCAGCCAAGATTACGCGAACACTGAAGCTTTCTTT CASSQDYANTEAFF
TRBJ1-4 TRBV2 TRBD1 - TGTGCCAGCAGTGGGGACAGGGGGCTTCCCTTTAATGAAAAACTGTTTTTT CASSGDRGLPFNEKLFF
TRBJ2-1 TRBV4-2 - many TGTGCCAGCAGCCAAGGTCGGACAGACAATGAGCAGTTCTTC CASSQGRTDNEQFF
TRBJ1-2 TRBV3-1 TRBD1 few TGTGCCAGCAGCCAAGCCGGGACAGGGGGAGGCTATGGCTACACCTTC CASSQAGTGGGYGYTF
TRBJ1-1 TRBV6-2/TRBV6-3 - few TGTGCCAGCCACAGGGCTGGGCGAAACACTGAAGCTTTCTTT CASHRAGRNTEAFF
TRBJ1-1 TRBV6-2/TRBV6-3 - - TGTGCCAGCACCAAAGGAGGTGCGTGGAAAGCTTTCTTT CASTKGGAWKAFF
TRBJ2-1 TRBV5-6 - few TGTGCCAGCAGCACCTTGACCAGGGGCGAATCCTACAATGAGCAGTTCTTC CASSTLTRGESYNEQFF
TRBJ1-5 TRBV2 TRBD1 - TGTGCCAGCAGTTCCGGGACAGGGGCTAACAATCAGCCCCAGCATTTT CASSSGTGANNQPQHF
TRBJ1-6 TRBV27 - - TGTGCCAGCAGTCCCCAGGGGAGAGGATATAATTCACCCCTCCACTTT CASSPQGRGYNSPLHF
TRBJ1-5 TRBV28 TRBD1 many TGTGCCAGCAGTTCCAGGGGGCGGCAGCCCCAGCATTTT CASSSRGRQPQHF
TRBJ1-4 TRBV28 - - TGTGCCAGCAGTTTCTGGGGGGAAAAACTGTTTTTT CASSFWGEKLFF
TRBJ2-1 TRBV2 - many TGTGCCAGCAGTGAACCGGGCGAGCAGTTCTTC CASSEPGEQFF
TRBJ2-2 TRBV27 - many TGTGCCAGCAGTCCCGGCTGGGGGGTCACCGGGGAGCTGTTTTTT CASSPGWGVTGELFF
TRBJ1-2 TRBV5-1 - many TGCGCCAGCAGCTTGGGGGGAGATGGCTACACCTTC CASSLGGDGYTF
TRBJ2-7 TRBV29-1 TRBD2 many TGCAGCGTGACGCCGGGACTAGGGTCCTACGAGCAGTACTTC CSVTPGLGSYEQYF
TRBJ1-1 TRBV6-5 TRBD1 - TGTGCCAGCAGTCCATCAACAGGGGACACTGAAGCTTTCTTT CASSPSTGDTEAFF
TRBJ2-2 TRBV3-1 - few TGTGCCAGCAGCCAACGGGACGAGAGCGCCGGGGAGCTGTTTTTT CASSQRDESAGELFF
TRBJ1-1 TRBV28 - many TGTGCCAGCAGTTTCAAACACGAAGCTTTCTTT CASSFKHEAFF
TRBJ1-4 TRBV9 - few TGTGCCAGCAGCGTATTTTCAGGGGTTAATGAAAAACTGTTTTTT CASSVFSGVNEKLFF
TRBJ1-1 TRBV20-1 - few TGCAGTGCTAGGGCGGCCATGAACACTGAAGCTTTCTTT CSARAAMNTEAFF
TRBJ1-1 TRBV15 - few TGTGCCACCAGCAGGGTTGCCGTTGAAGCTTTCTTT CATSRVAVEAFF
TRBJ2-1 TRBV9 TRBD2 few TGTGCCAGCAGCGCCTTAGCGGGGGGGCCTTTGAATGAGCAGTTCTTC CASSALAGGPLNEQFF
TRBJ2-5 TRBV7-9 TRBD1 few TGTGCCAGCAGCCCTTGGGACAGGCGGCAGGGGGAGACCCAGTACTTC CASSPWDRRQGETQYF
TRBJ2-2 TRBV29-1 TRBD1 many TGCAGCGTTGAAGTTGGGGACAGGGTGGACACCGGGGAGCTGTTTTTT CSVEVGDRVDTGELFF
TRBJ1-1 TRBV6-2/TRBV6-3 TRBD1 many TGTGCCAGCAGCTCCAGGGGGACTGAAGCTTTCTTT CASSSRGTEAFF
TRBJ1-4 TRBV4-3 - - TGCGCCAGCAGCCAGCTTCGGGCAACTAATGAAAAACTGTTTTTT CASSQLRATNEKLFF
TRBJ2-7 TRBV20-1 TRBD1 many TGCAGTGCCCGTCCGGGACAGCTCTACGAGCAGTACTTC CSARPGQLYEQYF
TRBJ2-2 TRBV9 - - TGTGCCAGCAGCGCGCGAACGAACACCGGGGAGCTGTTTTTT CASSARTNTGELFF
TRBJ2-1 TRBV5-1 TRBD1 - TGCGCCAGCAGCTTAGATGGACAGGGAAACAATGAGCAGTTCTTC CASSLDGQGNNEQFF
TRBJ2-1 TRBV6-2/TRBV6-3 TRBD2 few TGTGCCAGCAGTGGGGGGACTAGCGGGCGATACAATGAGCAGTTCTTC CASSGGTSGRYNEQFF
TRBJ2-1 TRBV24-1 - few TGTGCCACCAGTGATTTTGGTAGCGGCTCCTACAATGAGCAGTTCTTC CATSDFGSGSYNEQFF
TRBJ1-6 TRBV4-3 - - TGCGCCAGCAGCCAAGGGGCGGGTAATTCACCCCTCCACTTT CASSQGAGNSPLHF
TRBJ2-5 TRBV7-9 TRBD2 - TGTGCCAGCGCATCAGGGACTAGCGGGGGGGCCCCAGAGACCCAGTACTTC CASASGTSGGAPETQYF
TRBJ1-2 TRBV5-1 - few TGCGCCAGCAGCTTGGAGTATGGGACGGATGGCTACACCTTC CASSLEYGTDGYTF